Detailed here is one T cell receptor beta chain. The data are from a study of T-cell reconstitution after alpha-beta-depleted transplantation in children. Researchers prepared the TCRbeta library using unique molecular identifiers, the study reports. TCRdb re-analysed the PCR reads in MiXCR, keeping a single row per CDR3 protein. Of about 900,000 distinct CDR3 sequences in the sample, about 29% were seen once. The V and J ends lost 3 bases and 4 bases, in that order; junction bases with no gene match: 7. CDR3 size: 15 residues. CDR1 and CDR2 (germline): KGHSH, LQKENI. The source material was PBMCs, mostly from graft donor cells, sampled 360 days after TCRalphabeta/CD19-depleted stem cell transplant. This TCR came from a boy younger than two who had a stem cell transplant for SCID, so the T cells may come from the graft donor. This rearrangement joins TRBV18 to TRBJ1-1; 8 positions agree with TRBD1. The CDR3 sequence: CASSPNTGGGTEAFF. The CDR3 region has the DNA TGTGCCAGCTCACCCAATACAGGGGGAGGCACTGAAGCTTTCTTT.